These 5 T cell receptor beta chains were sequenced from one sample in a study of blood T cell repertoires in COVID-19. This table comes from immunoSEQ multiplex PCR, and its TCRdb copy is limited to in-frame clones, with some not included. The sample consists of about 110,000 clones, about 85% of them appearing once. The sample comprised peripheral blood. The receptor source for this set is a woman in her seventies with acute or convalescent COVID-19.

The chain has TRBV20-1 and TRBJ2-2; D uncertain. This CDR3 has 14 amino acids. Between the trimmed V and J ends, which lost 3 bases and 2 bases, there was a span of 10 bases. CDR1 and CDR2 from the germline V gene are DFQATT and SNEGSKA (reference sequence). The CDR3 nucleotides are TGCAGTGCTAGTGCCGGGTTCAACACCGGGGAGCTGTTTTTT. Translation gives CSASAGFNTGELFF.

The rearrangement uses TRBV2 and TRBJ1-5; 12 bases map to TRBD1. V gave up 4 bases and J gave up 2 bases; unmatched junction bases: 15. The CDR3 loop spans 20 amino acids. Germline lookup yields CDR1 SNHLY and CDR2 FYNNEI. The CDR3 DNA reads as TGTGCCAGCAGTGGAGTTCGGGGGACAGGGGGCATTCTTGGCAATCAGCCCCAGCATTTT. Amino acids: CASSGVRGTGGILGNQPQHF.

The CDR3 sequence is CASSLGGSGGADTQYF. The CDR3 DNA sequence: TGTGCCAGCAGCTTGGGTGGTAGCGGGGGGGCAGATACGCAGTATTTT. The chain links TRBV5-6 to TRBJ2-3; TRBD2 matches 11 bases. With V trimmed by 0 bases and J by 4 bases, 4 bases remained unmatched. CDR1 is SGHDT, CDR2 YYEEEE, per germline. This CDR3 contains 16 residues.

The chain links TRBV3-1 (or the pseudogene TRBV3-2) to TRBJ1-1, with 7 positions matching TRBD1. After removal of 4 bases from V and 1 base from J, the junction contained 3 bases not matched to a gene. Germline V gives CDR1 LGHDT, CDR2 YNNKEL (reference sequence). This CDR3 region has 14 residues. The CDR3 loop is CASSPGQPNTEAFF. In DNA, the CDR3 is TGTGCCAGCAGCCCGGGACAGCCGAACACTGAAGCTTTCTTT.

This clone has just one count. The chain carries TRBV9 and TRBJ1-5; 7 bases agree with TRBD1. Germline-derived CDR1 and CDR2 are SGDLS and YYNGEE. This CDR3 spans 15 amino acids. Losses at the gene ends were 3 bases for V and 6 bases for J; bases not matched to a gene: 9. The CDR3 sequence: CASSATGGGGQPQHF. CDR3 nucleotide sequence: TGTGCCAGCAGCGCGACAGGAGGGGGCGGTCAGCCCCAGCATTTT.